These T cell receptor beta chains were read from a single sample in a study of tumor T cells in aggressive B-cell lymphoma. Generated by immunoSEQ multiplex PCR, the TCRdb table keeps only in-frame clones and is missing some. Here the sample spans about 5,600 clones, 82% being singletons. The sequencing sample was made of tumor tissue. Receptors were obtained from an adult with diffuse large B cell lymphoma. CDR3s include the opening cysteine and the closing phenylalanine or tryptophan. D genes are given only for firm matches. Size is omitted from some rows. Given values are once, few, many or a class for expanded clones.

D,V,size,J,CDR3,DNA
NA,TRBV7-6,NA,TRBJ2-1,CASSLSSLSGDNEQFF,TGTGCCAGCAGCTTATCCTCTCTCTCGGGGGACAATGAGCAGTTCTTC
NA,TRBV13,NA,TRBJ2-1,CASSLSASSYNEQFF,TGTGCCAGCAGCTTAAGTGCGAGCTCCTACAATGAGCAGTTCTTC
NA,TRBV13,NA,TRBJ2-5,CASSTQTAETQYF,TGTGCCAGCAGCACCCAGACAGCCGAGACCCAGTACTTC
NA,TRBV5-4,NA,TRBJ2-3,CASSPTSFGGNTDTQYF,TGTGCCAGCAGCCCCACGTCTTTTGGGGGGAACACAGATACGCAGTATTTT
NA,TRBV7-6,NA,TRBJ1-2,CASSPIGGTPYGYTF,TGTGCCAGCAGTCCGATCGGGGGGACCCCGTATGGCTACACCTTC
TRBD1,TRBV5-1,NA,TRBJ2-5,CASSPRQGPGETQYF,TGCGCCAGCAGCCCTCGACAGGGGCCCGGAGAGACCCAGTACTTC
TRBD2,TRBV4-3,NA,TRBJ2-1,CASSQTSGSHNEQFF,TGCGCCAGCAGCCAAACTAGCGGCAGCCACAATGAGCAGTTCTTC
TRBD2,TRBV5-4,few,TRBJ2-1,CASSSGGAQIAESYNEQFF,TGTGCCAGCAGCAGCGGGGGGGCACAAATAGCGGAATCCTACAATGAGCAGTTCTTC
NA,TRBV6-5,NA,TRBJ2-1,CASSYGRNEQFF,TGTGCCAGCAGTTACGGCCGAAATGAGCAGTTCTTC
TRBD1,TRBV9,NA,TRBJ1-4,CASSATDRGRNEKLFF,TGTGCCAGCAGCGCGACGGACAGGGGACGGAATGAAAAACTGTTTTTT